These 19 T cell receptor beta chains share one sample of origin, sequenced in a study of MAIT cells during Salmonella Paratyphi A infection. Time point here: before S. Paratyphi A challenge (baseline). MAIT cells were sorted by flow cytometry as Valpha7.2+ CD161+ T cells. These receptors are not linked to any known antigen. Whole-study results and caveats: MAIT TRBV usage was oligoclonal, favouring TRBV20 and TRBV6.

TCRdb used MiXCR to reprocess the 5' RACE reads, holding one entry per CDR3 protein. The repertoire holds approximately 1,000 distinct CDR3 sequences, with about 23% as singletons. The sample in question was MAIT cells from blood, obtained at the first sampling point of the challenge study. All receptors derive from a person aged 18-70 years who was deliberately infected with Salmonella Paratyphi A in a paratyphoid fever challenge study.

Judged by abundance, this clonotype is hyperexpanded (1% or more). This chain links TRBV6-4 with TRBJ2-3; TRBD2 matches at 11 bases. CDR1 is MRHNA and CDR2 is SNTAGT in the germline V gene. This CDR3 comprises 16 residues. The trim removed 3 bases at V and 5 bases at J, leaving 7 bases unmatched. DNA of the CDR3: TGTGCCAGCAGTGAATCCCCTAGCGGGAGGATAGATACGCAGTATTTT. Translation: CASSESPSGRIDTQYF.

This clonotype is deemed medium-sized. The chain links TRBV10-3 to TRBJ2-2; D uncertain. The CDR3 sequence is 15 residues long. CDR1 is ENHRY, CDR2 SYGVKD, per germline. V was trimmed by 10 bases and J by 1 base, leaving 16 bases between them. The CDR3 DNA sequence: TGTGCCACCCGGACCGCGTCGGGGAACACCGGGGAGCTGTTTTTT. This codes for CATRTASGNTGELFF.

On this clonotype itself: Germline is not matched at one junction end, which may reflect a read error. DNA for the CDR3: TGCGCCAGCAGCCACCTAACTAGCGGGAGCCCAGATACGCAGTATTTC. As protein: CASSHLTSGSPDTQYF. The chain uses TRBV4-3 and TRBJ2-3; 11 nucleotides line up with TRBD2. Per the germline V gene, CDR1 is LGHNA and CDR2 is YSLEER. CDR3 length equals 16 residues.

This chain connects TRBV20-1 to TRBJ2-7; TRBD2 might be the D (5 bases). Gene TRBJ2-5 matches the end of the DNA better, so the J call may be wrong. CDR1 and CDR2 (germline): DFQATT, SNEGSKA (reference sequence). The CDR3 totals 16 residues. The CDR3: CSAKRPEEGLRETQYF. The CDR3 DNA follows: TGCAGTGCCAAGCGGCCGGAGGAAGGGTTGAGAGAGACCCAGTACTTC.

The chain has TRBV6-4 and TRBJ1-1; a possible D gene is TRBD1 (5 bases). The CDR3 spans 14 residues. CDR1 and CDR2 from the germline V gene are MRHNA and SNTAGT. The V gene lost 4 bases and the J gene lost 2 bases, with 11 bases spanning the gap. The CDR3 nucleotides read TGTGCCAGCAGTGTTGAGACAGACAACACTGAAGCTTTCTTT. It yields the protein CASSVETDNTEAFF.

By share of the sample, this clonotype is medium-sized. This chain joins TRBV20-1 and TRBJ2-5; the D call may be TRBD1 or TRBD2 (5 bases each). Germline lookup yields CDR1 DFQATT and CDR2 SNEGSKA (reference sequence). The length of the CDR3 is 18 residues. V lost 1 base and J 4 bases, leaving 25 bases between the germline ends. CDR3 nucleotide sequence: TGCAGTGCTAGAGCCTCCCGCCTCCCCGGGGCCAGGATAGAGACCCAGTACTTC. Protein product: CSARASRLPGARIETQYF.

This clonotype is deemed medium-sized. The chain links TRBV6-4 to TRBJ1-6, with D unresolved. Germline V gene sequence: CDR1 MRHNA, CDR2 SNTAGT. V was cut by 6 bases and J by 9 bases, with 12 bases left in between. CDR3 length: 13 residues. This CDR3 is CASSPGLSSPLHF. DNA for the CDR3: TGTGCCAGCAGCCCCGGGCTGAGTTCACCCCTCCACTTT.

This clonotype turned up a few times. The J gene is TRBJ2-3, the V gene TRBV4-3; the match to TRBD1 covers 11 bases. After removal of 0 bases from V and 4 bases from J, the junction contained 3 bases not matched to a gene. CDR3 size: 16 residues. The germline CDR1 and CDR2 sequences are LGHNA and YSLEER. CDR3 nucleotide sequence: TGCGCCAGCAGCCAAGAAGTGGGACAGGGGGCAGATACGCAGTATTTT. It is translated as CASSQEVGQGADTQYF.

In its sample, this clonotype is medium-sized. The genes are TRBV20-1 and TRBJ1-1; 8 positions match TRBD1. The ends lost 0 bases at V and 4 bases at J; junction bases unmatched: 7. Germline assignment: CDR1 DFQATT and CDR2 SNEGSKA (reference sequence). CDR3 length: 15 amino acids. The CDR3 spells CSARETGDSGTEAFF. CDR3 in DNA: TGCAGTGCTAGAGAGACAGGGGATAGCGGCACTGAAGCTTTCTTT.

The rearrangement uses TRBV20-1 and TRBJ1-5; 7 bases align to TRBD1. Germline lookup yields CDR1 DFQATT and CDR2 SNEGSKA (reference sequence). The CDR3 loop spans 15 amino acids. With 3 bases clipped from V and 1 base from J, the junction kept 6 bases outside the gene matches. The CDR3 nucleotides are TGCAGTGCTAGTGTAGTACAGGGGAGCAATCAGCCCCAGCATTTT. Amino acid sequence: CSASVVQGSNQPQHF.

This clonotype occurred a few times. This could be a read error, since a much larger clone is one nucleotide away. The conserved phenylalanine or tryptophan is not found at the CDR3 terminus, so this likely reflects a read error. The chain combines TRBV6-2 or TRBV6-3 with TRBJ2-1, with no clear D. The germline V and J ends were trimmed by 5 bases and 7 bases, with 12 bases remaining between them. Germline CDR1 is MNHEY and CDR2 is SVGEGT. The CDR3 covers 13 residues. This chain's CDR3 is CASSATERNEQFC. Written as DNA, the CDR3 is TGTGCCAGCAGTGCAACCGAGAGGAATGAGCAGTTCTGC.

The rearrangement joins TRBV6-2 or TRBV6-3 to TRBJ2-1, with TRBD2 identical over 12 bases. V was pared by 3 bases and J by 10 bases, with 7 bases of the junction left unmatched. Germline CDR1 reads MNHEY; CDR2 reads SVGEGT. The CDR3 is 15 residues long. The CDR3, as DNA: TGTGCCAGCAGTTATAGACTAGCGGGAGCCTGGGAGCAGTTCTTC. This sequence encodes CASSYRLAGAWEQFF.

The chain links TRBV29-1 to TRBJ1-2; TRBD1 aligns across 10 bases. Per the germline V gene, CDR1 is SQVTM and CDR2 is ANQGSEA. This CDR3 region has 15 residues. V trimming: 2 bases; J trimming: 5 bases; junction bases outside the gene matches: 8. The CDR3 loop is CSVENGTGVEYGYTF. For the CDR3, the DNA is TGCAGCGTTGAAAACGGGACAGGGGTGGAGTATGGCTACACCTTC. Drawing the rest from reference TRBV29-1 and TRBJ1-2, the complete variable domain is SAVISQKPSRDICQRGTSLTIQCQVDSQVTMMFWYRQQPGQSLTLIATANQGSEATYESGFVIDKFPISRPNLTFSTLTVSNMSPEDSSIYLCSVENGTGVEYGYTFGSGTRLTVV.

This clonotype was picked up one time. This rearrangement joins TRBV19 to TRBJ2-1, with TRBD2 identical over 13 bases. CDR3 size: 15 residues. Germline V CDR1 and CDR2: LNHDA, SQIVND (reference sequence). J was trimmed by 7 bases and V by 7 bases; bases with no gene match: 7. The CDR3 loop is CASKGLAGETNEQFF. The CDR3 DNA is TGTGCCAGTAAAGGACTAGCGGGGGAGACTAATGAGCAGTTCTTC. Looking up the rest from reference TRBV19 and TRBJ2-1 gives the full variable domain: DGGITQSPKYLFRKEGQNVTLSCEQNLNHDAMYWYRQDPGQGLRLIYYSQIVNDFQKGDIAEGYSVSREKKESFPLTVTSAQKNPTAFYLCASKGLAGETNEQFFGPGTRLTVL.

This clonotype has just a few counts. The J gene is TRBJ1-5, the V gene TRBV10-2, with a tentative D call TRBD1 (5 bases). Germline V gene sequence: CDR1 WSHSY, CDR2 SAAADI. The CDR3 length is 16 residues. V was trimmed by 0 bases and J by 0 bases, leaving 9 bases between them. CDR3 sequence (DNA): TGCGCCAGCAGTGAGTCTAAGGACAATAGCAATCAGCCCCAGCATTTT. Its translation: CASSESKDNSNQPQHF.

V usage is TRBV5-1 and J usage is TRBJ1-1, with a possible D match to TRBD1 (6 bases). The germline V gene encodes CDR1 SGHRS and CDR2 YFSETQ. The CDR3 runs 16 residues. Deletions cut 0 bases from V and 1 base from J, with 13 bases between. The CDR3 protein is CASSLAIGQPNTEAFF. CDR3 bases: TGCGCCAGCAGCTTGGCAATTGGACAGCCGAACACTGAAGCTTTCTTT.

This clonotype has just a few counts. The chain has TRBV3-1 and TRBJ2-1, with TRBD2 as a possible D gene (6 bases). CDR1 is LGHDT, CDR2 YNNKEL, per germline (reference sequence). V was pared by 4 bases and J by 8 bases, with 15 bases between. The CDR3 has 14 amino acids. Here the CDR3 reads CASSRPGASDEQFF. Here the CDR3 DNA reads TGTGCCAGCAGCCGTCCGGGAGCTAGCGATGAGCAGTTCTTC.

The DNA for the CDR3 is TGTGCCAGCAGTGAAGCGCAGCACAATGAGCAGTTCTTC. Translation: CASSEAQHNEQFF. V gene TRBV6-1 combines with J gene TRBJ2-1; D gene uncertain. Germline CDR1 and CDR2: MNHNS and SASEGT. There are 13 residues in the CDR3. Trimming stripped 0 bases from V and 5 bases from J, with 5 bases between.

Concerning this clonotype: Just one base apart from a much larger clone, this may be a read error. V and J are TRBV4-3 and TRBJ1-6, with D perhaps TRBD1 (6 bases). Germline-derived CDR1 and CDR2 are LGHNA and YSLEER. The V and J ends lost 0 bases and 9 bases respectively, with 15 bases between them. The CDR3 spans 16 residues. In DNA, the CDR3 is TGCGCCAGCAGCCAAGATCCCGGGACAAGGGGTTCACCCCTCCACTTT. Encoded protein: CASSQDPGTRGSPLHF.